This TCR beta chain was found in a study of CD8+CD57+ T cells in acquired aplastic anemia. V lost 7 bases to trimming and J lost 6 bases; unmatched junction nucleotides: 1. Germline V gene data show CDR1 as LNHDA and CDR2 as SQIVND (reference sequence). The CDR3 runs to 13 residues. Genomic DNA, serving as template, underwent TCR beta VDJ and CDR3 profiling. MiXCR was run by TCRdb on the reads, yielding one entry per CDR3 protein. The sample has about 120,000 distinct CDR3 sequences; about 50% are singletons. It was patients with CD8+CD57+ cell expansion by flow cytometry who were chosen for sequencing.

The source of this sequence is a human donor with aplastic anemia. The gene calls are TRBV19 and TRBJ2-2, with TRBD1 identical over 11 bases. The specimen sequenced was sorted CD4+, CD8+, or CD8+CD57+ T cells (not recorded which) from PBMCs. The CDR3 here is CASTGQGAGELFF. CDR3 sequence (DNA): TGTGCCAGTACGGGACAGGGGGCCGGGGAGCTGTTTTTT. Full variable domain (outside the CDR3, taken from reference TRBV19 and TRBJ2-2): DGGITQSPKYLFRKEGQNVTLSCEQNLNHDAMYWYRQDPGQGLRLIYYSQIVNDFQKGDIAEGYSVSREKKESFPLTVTSAQKNPTAFYLCASTGQGAGELFFGEGSRLTVL.